The sequence of this T cell receptor (beta chain) was determined in a study of shared clonotypes between healthy human individuals. The data were produced by immunoSEQ multiplex PCR, yet TCRdb's version contains in-frame clones alone and is incomplete. The sample lists about 2.4 million clones; around 90% were seen once. The CDR3 length is 14 residues. Germline V gene sequence: CDR1 ENHRY, CDR2 SYGVKD. V dropped 3 bases and J dropped 8 bases, with 14 bases sitting between them. This sequence joins TRBV10-3 and TRBJ2-4, with D maybe TRBD2 (6 bases). Sequencing input: naive CD4+ T cells sorted from blood. Subset specified: CD45RA+ positively selected. This receptor was identified in a man aged 18 to 30 in good health. The CDR3 here is CAISDGTEGDIQYF. CDR3 sequence (DNA): TGTGCCATCAGTGACGGGACGGAGGGAGACATTCAGTACTTC.